This T cell receptor beta chain was sequenced for a study of human T cells and chemical hapten exposure. V lost 4 bases to trimming and J lost 6 bases, with 21 bases between them. The CDR3 is 16 residues long. Germline CDR1 and CDR2: MNHEY and SVGAGI. This clonotype came up a few times. Time point reported: healthy volunteer bleed at 2 weeks. Total RNA was isolated from unfractionated whole blood. TCRdb re-called the RACE reads with MiXCR, one entry per CDR3 protein. Seen here are roughly 130,000 distinct CDR3 sequences, approximately 9.5% observed once, and the top ten hold around 2%. The gene calls are TRBV6-5 and TRBJ1-2; D remains ambiguous. Sequenced sample: whole blood. The sequence was obtained from a male donor in good health. Some clones in this sample may be carry-over from other donors' samples. CDR3 in amino acids: CASSSTPDARPNGYTF. As DNA, the CDR3 is TGTGCCAGCAGTTCCACTCCGGACGCCCGTCCCAATGGCTACACCTTC.